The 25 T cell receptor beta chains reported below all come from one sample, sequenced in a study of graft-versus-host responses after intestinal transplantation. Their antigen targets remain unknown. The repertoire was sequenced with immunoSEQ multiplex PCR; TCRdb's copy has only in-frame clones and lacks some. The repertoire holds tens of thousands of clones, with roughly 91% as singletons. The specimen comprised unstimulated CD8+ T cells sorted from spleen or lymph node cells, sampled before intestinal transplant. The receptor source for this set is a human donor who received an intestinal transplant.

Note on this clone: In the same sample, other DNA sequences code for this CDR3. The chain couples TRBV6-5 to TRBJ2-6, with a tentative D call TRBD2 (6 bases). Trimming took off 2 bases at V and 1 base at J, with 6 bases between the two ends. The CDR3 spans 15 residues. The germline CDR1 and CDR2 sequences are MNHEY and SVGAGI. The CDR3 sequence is CASSYGGSGANVLTF. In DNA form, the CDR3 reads TGTGCCAGCAGTTACGGGGGGTCTGGGGCCAACGTCCTGACTTTC.

CDR3 DNA: TGTGCCTCCGGACAGGTCAATCAGCCCCAGCATTTT. Its translation is CASGQVNQPQHF. The J gene is TRBJ1-5, the V gene TRBV27; 7 positions agree with TRBD1. Germline V lookup: CDR1 MNHEY, CDR2 SMNVEV (reference sequence). The V segment lost 11 bases and the J segment 3 bases; nucleotides outside the gene matches: 4. The CDR3 loop spans 12 amino acids.

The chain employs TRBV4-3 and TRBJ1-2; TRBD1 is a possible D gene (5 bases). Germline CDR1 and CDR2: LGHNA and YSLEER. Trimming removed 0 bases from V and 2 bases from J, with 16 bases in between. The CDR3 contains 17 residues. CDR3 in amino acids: CASSQERQLIFNYGYTF. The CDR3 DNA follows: TGCGCCAGCAGCCAAGAGCGACAGCTGATATTCAACTATGGCTACACCTTC.

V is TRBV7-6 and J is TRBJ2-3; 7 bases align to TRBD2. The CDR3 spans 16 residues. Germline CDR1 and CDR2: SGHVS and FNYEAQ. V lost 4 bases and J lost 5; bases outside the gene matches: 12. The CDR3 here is CASSSPWAGDRDTQYF. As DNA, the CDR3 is TGTGCCAGCAGCTCCCCCTGGGCGGGGGATAGAGATACGCAGTATTTT.

DNA for the CDR3: TGTGCCAGCAGCGTAGAGAGTGGGACAGGGGCTGGTGAGCAGTTCTTC. This translates into CASSVESGTGAGEQFF. The rearrangement uses TRBV9 and TRBJ2-1; 10 nucleotides align to TRBD1. Germline V lookup: CDR1 SGDLS, CDR2 YYNGEE. The CDR3 runs to 16 residues. After removal of 0 bases from V and 9 bases from J, the junction contained 9 bases not matched to a gene. The entire variable domain, with the rest obtained from reference TRBV9 and TRBJ2-1, is as follows: DSGVTQTPKHLITATGQRVTLRCSPRSGDLSVYWYQQSLDQGLQFLIQYYNGEERAKGNILERFSAQQFPDLHSELNLSSLELGDSALYFCASSVESGTGAGEQFFGPGTRLTVL.

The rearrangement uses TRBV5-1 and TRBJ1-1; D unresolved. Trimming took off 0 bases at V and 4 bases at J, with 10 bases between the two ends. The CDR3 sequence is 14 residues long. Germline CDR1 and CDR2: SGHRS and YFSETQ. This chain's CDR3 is CASSLGDGGTEAFF. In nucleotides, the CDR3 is TGCGCCAGCAGCTTGGGAGACGGCGGCACTGAAGCTTTCTTT.

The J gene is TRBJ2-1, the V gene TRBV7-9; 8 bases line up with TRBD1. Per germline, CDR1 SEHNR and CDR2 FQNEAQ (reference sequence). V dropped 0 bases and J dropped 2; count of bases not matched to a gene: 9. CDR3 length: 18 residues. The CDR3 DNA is TGTGCCAGCAGCTTAGCGCGAGGGGACAGGCAACCCTACAATGAGCAGTTCTTC. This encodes CASSLARGDRQPYNEQFF.

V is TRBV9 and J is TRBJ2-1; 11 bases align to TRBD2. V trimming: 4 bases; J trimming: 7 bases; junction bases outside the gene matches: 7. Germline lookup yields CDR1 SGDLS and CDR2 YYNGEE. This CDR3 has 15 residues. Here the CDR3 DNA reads TGTGCCAGCAGCCAGGCCGGGACTAGCGGAAATGAGCAGTTCTTC. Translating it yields CASSQAGTSGNEQFF.

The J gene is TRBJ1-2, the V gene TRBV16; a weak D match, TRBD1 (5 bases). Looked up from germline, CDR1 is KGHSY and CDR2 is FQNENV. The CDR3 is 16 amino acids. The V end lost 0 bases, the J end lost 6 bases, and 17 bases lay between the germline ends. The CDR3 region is CASSQSMGRDGDGYTF. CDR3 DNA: TGTGCCAGCAGCCAATCGATGGGCAGGGATGGGGATGGCTACACCTTC.

As DNA, the CDR3 is TGCATCCCGGGGGGGGGTAGCAATCAGCCCCAGCATTTT. Translating gives CIPGGGSNQPQHF. This chain joins TRBV29-1 and TRBJ1-5; D is perhaps TRBD1 (5 bases). CDR1 and CDR2 (germline): SQVTM, ANQGSEA. This CDR3 spans 13 amino acids.

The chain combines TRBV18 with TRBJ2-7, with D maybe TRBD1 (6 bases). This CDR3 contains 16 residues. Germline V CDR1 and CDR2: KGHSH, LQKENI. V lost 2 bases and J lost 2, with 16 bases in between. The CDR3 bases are TGTGCCAGCTCACCAGAAAACCGGGACAAAGCCTACGAGCAGTACTTC. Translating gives CASSPENRDKAYEQYF. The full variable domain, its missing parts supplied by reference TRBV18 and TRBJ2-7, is NAGVMQNPRHLVRRRGQEARLRCSPMKGHSHVYWYRQLPEEGLKFMVYLQKENIIDESGMPKERFSAEFPKEGPSILRIQQVVRGDSAAYFCASSPENRDKAYEQYFGPGTRLTVT.

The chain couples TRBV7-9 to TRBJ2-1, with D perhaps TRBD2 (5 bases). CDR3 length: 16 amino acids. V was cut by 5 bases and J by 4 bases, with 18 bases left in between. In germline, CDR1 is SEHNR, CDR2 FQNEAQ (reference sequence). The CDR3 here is CASSPPGLAGYNEQFF. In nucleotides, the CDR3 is TGTGCCAGCAGCCCCCCTGGGCTAGCCGGTTACAATGAGCAGTTCTTC.

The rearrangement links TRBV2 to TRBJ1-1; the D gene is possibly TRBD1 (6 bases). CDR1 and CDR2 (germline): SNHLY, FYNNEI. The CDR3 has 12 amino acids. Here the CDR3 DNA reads TGTGGAAGCACAGGGATGAACACTGAAGCTTTCTTT. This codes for CGSTGMNTEAFF.

The CDR3 coding sequence is TGTGCCAGCAGCCCACCAGGGGAGGGAGTCGGGGAGCTGTTTTTT. Protein product: CASSPPGEGVGELFF. The chain links TRBV11-2 to TRBJ2-2; TRBD2 might be the D (7 bases). The CDR3 runs to 15 residues. V lost 5 bases, J lost 7 bases, and 17 bases lay in between. Germline V gene lookup returns CDR1 SGHAT and CDR2 FQNNGV. The whole variable domain, remainder taken from reference TRBV11-2 and TRBJ2-2, is EAGVAQSPRYKIIEKRQSVAFWCNPISGHATLYWYQQILGQGPKLLIQFQNNGVVDDSQLPKDRFSAERLKGVDSTLKIQPAKLEDSAVYLCASSPPGEGVGELFFGEGSRLTVL.

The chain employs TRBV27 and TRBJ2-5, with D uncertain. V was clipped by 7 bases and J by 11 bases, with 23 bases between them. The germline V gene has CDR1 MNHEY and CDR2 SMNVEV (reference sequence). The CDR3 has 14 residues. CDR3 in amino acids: CASTNNRFASEQYF. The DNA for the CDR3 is TGTGCCAGCACTAATAACCGTTTCGCATCTGAGCAGTACTTC.

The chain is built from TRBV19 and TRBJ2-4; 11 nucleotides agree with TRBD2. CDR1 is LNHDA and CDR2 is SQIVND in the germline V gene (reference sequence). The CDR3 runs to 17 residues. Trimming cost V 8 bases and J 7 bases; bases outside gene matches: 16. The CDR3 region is CASAPGLAGGPGNIQYF. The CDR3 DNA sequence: TGTGCCAGTGCTCCCGGGCTAGCGGGGGGCCCGGGGAACATTCAGTACTTC.

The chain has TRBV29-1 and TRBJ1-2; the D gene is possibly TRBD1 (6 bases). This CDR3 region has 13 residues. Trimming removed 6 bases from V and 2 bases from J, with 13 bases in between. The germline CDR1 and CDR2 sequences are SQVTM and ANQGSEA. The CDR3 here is CSVLPTGNYGYTF. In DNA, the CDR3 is TGCAGCGTCCTACCCACAGGGAACTATGGCTACACCTTC.

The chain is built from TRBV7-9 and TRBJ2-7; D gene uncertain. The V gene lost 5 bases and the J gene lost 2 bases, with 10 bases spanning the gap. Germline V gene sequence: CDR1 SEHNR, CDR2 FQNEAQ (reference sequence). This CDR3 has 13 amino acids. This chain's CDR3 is CASSLYGPYEQYF. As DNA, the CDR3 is TGTGCCAGCAGCCTTTATGGCCCCTACGAGCAGTACTTC.

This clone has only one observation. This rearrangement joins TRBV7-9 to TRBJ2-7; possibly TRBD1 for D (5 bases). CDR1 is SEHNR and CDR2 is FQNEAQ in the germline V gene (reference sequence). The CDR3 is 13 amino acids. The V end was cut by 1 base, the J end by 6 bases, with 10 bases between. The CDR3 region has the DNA TGTGCCAGCAGCTTAGAGGGCAGGGCCGAGCAGTACTTC. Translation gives CASSLEGRAEQYF.

CDR3 nucleotide sequence: TGTGCCAGTAGTATTATCTTAGGACAGGGGCTCTATGGCTACACCTTC. Translating gives CASSIILGQGLYGYTF. The chain recombines TRBV19 with TRBJ1-2; TRBD1 matches 9 bases. CDR3 length: 16 amino acids. The germline CDR1 and CDR2 sequences are LNHDA and SQIVND (reference sequence). V shed 3 bases, J shed 4 bases, and the junction held 9 bases outside the gene matches.

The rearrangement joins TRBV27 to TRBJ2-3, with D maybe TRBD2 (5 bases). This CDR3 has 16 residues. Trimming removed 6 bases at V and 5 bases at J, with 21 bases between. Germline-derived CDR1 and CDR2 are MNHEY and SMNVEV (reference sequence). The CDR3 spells CASSILPGSRVDTQYF. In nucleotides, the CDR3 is TGTGCCAGCAGCATTCTACCGGGATCCCGAGTAGATACGCAGTATTTT.

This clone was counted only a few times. CDR3: CASSPQGGNGYTF. Here the CDR3 DNA reads TGTGCCAGCAGTCCCCAAGGGGGCAATGGCTACACCTTC. The V gene is TRBV6-6, the J gene TRBJ1-2, with 7 bases that match TRBD1. The CDR3 totals 13 residues. Germline V lookup: CDR1 MNHNY, CDR2 SVGAGI (reference sequence). V trimming: 5 bases; J trimming: 6 bases; junction bases outside the gene matches: 6.

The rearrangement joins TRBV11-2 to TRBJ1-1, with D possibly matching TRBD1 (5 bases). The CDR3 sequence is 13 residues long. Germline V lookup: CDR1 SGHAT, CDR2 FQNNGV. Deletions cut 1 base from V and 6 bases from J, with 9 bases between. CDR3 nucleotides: TGTGCCAGCAGCTTAGTGCGGGGCTCTGAAGCTTTCTTT. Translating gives CASSLVRGSEAFF. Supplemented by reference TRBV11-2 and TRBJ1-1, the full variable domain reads EAGVAQSPRYKIIEKRQSVAFWCNPISGHATLYWYQQILGQGPKLLIQFQNNGVVDDSQLPKDRFSAERLKGVDSTLKIQPAKLEDSAVYLCASSLVRGSEAFFGQGTRLTVV.

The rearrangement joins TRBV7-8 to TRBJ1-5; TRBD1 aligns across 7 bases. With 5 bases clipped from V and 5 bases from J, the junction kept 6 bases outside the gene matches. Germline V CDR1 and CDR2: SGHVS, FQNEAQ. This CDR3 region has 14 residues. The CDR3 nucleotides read TGTGCCAGCAGCATCTACAGGGGCGATCAGCCCCAGCATTTT. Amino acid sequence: CASSIYRGDQPQHF. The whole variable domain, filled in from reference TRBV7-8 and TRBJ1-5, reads GAGVSQSPRYKVAKRGQDVALRCDPISGHVSLFWYQQALGQGPEFLTYFQNEAQLDKSGLPSDRFFAERPEGSVSTLKIQRTQQEDSAVYLCASSIYRGDQPQHFGDGTRLSIL.

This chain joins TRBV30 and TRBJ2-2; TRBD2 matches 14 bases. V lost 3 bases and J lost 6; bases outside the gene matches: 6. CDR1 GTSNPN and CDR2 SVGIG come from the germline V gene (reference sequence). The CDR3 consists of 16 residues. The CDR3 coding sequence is TGTGCCTGGAGAGGACTAGCGGGGGGTTTGGCCGGGGAGCTGTTTTTT. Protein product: CAWRGLAGGLAGELFF.